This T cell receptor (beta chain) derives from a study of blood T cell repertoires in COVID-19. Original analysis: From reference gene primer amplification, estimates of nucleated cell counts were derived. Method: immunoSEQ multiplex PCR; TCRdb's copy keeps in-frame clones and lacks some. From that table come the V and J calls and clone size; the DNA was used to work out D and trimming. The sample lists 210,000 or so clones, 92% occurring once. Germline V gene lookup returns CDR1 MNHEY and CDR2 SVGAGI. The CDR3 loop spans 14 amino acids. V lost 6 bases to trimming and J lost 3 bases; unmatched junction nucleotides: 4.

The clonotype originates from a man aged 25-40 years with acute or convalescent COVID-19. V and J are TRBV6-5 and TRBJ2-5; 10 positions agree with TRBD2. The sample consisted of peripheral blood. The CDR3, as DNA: TGTGCCAGCAGCTCGAGCGGGGGGGAAGAGACCCAGTACTTC. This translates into CASSSSGGEETQYF.